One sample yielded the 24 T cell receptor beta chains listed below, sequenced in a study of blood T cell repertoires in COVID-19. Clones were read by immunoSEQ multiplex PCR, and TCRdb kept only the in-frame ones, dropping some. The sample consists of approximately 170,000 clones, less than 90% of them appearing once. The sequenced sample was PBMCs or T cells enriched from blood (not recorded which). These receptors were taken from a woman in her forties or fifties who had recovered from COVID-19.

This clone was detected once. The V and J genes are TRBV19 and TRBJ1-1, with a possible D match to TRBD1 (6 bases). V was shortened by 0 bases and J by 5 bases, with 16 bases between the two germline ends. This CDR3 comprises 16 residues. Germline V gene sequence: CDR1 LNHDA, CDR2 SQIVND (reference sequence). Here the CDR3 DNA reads TGTGCCAGTAGTATAGACCCCTCGGGGACACGGACTGAAGCTTTCTTT. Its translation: CASSIDPSGTRTEAFF.

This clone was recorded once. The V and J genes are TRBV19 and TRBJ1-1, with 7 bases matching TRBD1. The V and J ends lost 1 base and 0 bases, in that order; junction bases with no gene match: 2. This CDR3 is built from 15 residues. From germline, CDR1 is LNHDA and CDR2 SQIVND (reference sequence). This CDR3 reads CASSIGGTVNTEAFF. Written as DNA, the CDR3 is TGTGCCAGTAGTATAGGAGGGACAGTGAACACTGAAGCTTTCTTT.

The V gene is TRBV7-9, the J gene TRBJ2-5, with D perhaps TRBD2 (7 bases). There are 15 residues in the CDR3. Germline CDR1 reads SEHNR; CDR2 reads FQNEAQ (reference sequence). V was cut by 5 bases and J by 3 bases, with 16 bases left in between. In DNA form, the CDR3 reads TGTGCCAGCAGCAGAGGGGGGGCAGATGAAGAGACCCAGTACTTC. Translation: CASSRGGADEETQYF.

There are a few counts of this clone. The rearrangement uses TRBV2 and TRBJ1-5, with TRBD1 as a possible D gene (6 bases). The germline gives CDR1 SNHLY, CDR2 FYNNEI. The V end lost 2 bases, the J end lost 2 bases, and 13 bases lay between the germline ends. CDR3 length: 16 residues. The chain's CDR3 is CASSEWAGAGNQPQHF. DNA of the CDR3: TGTGCCAGCAGTGAATGGGCGGGGGCAGGCAATCAGCCCCAGCATTTT.

The CDR3 DNA reads TGTGCCAGTAGTAACGCAGGGGGCAAAAACATTCAGTACTTC. Its translation: CASSNAGGKNIQYF. The chain links TRBV19 to TRBJ2-4, with 7 bases that match TRBD1. The CDR3 sequence is 14 residues long. The germline gives CDR1 LNHDA, CDR2 SQIVND (reference sequence). J was trimmed by 3 bases and V by 4 bases; bases with no gene match: 3.

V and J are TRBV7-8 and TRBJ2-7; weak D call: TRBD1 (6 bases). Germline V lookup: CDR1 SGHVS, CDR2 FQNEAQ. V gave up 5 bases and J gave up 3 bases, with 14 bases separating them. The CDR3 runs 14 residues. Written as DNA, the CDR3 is TGTGCCAGCAGCCCCCGGGACAAACTCTACGAGCAGTACGTC. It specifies CASSPRDKLYEQYV.

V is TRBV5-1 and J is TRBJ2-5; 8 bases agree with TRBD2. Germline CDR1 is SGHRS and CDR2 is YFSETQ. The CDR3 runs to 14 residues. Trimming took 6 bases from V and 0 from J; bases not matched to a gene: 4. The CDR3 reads CASTFSGNQETQYF. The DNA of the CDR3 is TGCGCCAGCACCTTTAGCGGGAACCAAGAGACCCAGTACTTC.

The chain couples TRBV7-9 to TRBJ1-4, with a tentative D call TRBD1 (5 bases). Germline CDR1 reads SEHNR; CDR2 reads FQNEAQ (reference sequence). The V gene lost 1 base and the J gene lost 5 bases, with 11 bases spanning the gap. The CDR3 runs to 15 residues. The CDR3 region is CASSLGLTENEKLFF. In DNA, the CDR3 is TGTGCCAGCAGCTTAGGGTTGACAGAGAATGAAAAACTGTTTTTT.

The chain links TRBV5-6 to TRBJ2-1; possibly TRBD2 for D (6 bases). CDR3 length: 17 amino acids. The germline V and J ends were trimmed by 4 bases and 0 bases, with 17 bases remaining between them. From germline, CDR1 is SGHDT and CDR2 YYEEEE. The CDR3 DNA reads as TGTGCCAGCAGCGAGGGTGGGACTTACAGCTCCTACAATGAGCAGTTCTTC. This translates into CASSEGGTYSSYNEQFF. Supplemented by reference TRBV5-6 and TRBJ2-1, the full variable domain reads DAGVTQSPTHLIKTRGQQVTLRCSPKSGHDTVSWYQQALGQGPQFIFQYYEEEERQRGNFPDRFSGHQFPNYSSELNVNALLLGDSALYLCASSEGGTYSSYNEQFFGPGTRLTVL.

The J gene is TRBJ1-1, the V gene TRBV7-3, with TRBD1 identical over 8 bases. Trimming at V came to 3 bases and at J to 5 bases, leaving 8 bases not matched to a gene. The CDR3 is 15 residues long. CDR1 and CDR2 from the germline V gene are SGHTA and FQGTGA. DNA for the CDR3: TGTGCCAGCAGCTTCTCGACAGGGGCGCGGACTGAAGCTTTCTTT. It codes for CASSFSTGARTEAFF. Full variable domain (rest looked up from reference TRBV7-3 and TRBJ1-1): GAGVSQTPSNKVTEKGKYVELRCDPISGHTALYWYRQSLGQGPEFLIYFQGTGAADDSGLPNDRFFAVRPEGSVSTLKIQRTERGDSAVYLCASSFSTGARTEAFFGQGTRLTVV.

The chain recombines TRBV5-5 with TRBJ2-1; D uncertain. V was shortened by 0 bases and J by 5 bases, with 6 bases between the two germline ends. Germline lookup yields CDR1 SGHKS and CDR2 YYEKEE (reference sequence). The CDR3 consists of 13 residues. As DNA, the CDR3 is TGTGCCAGCAGCTTGGCCGAGAACAATGAGCAGTTCTTC. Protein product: CASSLAENNEQFF.

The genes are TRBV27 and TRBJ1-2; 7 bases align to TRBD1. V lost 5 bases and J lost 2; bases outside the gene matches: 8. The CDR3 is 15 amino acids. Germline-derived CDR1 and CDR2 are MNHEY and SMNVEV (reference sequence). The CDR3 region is CASSPRQGRNYGYTF. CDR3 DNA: TGTGCCAGCAGTCCACGACAGGGTAGGAACTATGGCTACACCTTC.

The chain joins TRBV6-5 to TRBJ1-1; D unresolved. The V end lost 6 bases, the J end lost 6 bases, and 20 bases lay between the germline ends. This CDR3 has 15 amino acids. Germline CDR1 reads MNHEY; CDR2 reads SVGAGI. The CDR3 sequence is CASRALTTGRPEAFF. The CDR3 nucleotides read TGTGCCAGCAGAGCTTTGACGACGGGTCGACCTGAAGCTTTCTTT.

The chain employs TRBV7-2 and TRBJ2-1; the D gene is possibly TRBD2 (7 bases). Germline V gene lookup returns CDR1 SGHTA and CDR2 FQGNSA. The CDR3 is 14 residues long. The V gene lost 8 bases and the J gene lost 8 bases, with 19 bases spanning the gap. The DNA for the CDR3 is TGTGCCAGCCTGTCCGGGGGGCCTCTCGATGAGCAGTTCTTC. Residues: CASLSGGPLDEQFF.

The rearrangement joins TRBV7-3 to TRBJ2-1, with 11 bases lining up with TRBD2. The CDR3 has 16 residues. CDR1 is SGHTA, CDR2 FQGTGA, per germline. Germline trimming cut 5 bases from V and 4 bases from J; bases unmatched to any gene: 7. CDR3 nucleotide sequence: TGTGCCAGCAGCCCACTAGCGGGGGCTTATTACAATGAGCAGTTCTTC. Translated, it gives CASSPLAGAYYNEQFF.

CDR3 bases: TGCAGTGCTAGTTCCAGCGGGGCCGTTTCGCAGTATTTT. Its protein product is CSASSSGAVSQYF. The chain has TRBV20-1 and TRBJ2-3; 7 positions agree with TRBD2. Per the germline V gene, CDR1 is DFQATT and CDR2 is SNEGSKA (reference sequence). The ends lost 3 bases at V and 10 bases at J; junction bases unmatched: 10. CDR3 length equals 13 residues.

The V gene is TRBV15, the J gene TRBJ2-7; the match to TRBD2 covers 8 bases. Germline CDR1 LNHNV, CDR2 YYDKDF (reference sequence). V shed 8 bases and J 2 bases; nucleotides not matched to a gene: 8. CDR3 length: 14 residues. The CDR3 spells CATAVRGGPYEQYV. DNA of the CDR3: TGTGCCACCGCGGTCCGGGGGGGACCCTACGAGCAGTACGTC.

CDR3 in amino acids: CASSSLGTGGDQYV. CDR3 DNA sequence: TGTGCCAGCAGTTCTTTGGGCACAGGGGGCGATCAGTACGTC. This chain joins TRBV6-5 and TRBJ2-7, with TRBD1 identical over 9 bases. This CDR3 has 14 amino acids. J gave up 10 bases and V 4 bases, and 11 bases lay outside the gene matches. CDR1 and CDR2 (germline): MNHEY, SVGAGI.

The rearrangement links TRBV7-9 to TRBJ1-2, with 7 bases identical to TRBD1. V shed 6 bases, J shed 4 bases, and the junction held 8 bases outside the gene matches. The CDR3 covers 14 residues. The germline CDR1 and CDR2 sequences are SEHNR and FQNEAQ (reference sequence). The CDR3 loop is CASRSTGPRYGYTF. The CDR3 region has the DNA TGTGCCAGCAGGTCGACAGGGCCCCGCTATGGCTACACCTTC.

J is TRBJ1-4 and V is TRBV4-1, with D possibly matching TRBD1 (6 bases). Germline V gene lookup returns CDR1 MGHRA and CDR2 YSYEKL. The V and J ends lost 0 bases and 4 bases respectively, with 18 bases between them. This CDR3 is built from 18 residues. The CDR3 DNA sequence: TGCGCCAGCAGCCAAGATCGCAGGCGGGGGGCTCTTAATGAAAAACTGTTTTTT. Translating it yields CASSQDRRRGALNEKLFF.

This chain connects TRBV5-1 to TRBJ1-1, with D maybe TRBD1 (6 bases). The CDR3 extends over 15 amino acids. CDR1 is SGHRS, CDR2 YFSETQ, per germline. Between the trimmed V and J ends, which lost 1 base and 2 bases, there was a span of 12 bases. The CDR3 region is CASSLWGTTNTEAFF. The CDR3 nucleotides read TGCGCCAGCAGCTTGTGGGGGACAACCAACACTGAAGCTTTCTTT.

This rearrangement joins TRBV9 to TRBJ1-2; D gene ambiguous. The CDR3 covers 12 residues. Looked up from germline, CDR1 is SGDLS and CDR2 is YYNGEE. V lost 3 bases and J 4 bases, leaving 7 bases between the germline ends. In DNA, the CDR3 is TGTGCCAGCAGCGCTGAGGGCTATGGCTACACCTTC. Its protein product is CASSAEGYGYTF.

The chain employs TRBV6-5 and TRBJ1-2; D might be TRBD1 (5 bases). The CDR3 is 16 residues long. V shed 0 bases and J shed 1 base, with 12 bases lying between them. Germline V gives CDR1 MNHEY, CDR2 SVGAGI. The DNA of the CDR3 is TGTGCCAGCAGTTACTCTTTGACAGATCTTAACTATGGCTACACCTTC. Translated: CASSYSLTDLNYGYTF.

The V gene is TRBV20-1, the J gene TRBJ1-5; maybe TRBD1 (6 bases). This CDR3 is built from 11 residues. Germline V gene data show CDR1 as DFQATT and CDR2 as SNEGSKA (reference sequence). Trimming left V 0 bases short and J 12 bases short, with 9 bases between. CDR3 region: CSARDRGYQHF. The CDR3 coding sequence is TGCAGTGCTAGAGATAGGGGGTACCAGCATTTT.